This T cell receptor beta chain derives from a study of OX40 agonist ivuxolimab in advanced cancers. Study information: Previous treatment with anti-PD-1, anti-PD-L1 or anti-CTLA-4 therapy was allowed; about 44% had received some.

In its sample, this clone was seen a few times. Antigen specificity is unknown. Study conclusions and caveats: Dose levels from 0.1 to 3.0 mg/kg saw CD4+ and CD8+ blood T cells expand clonally by week 6.

The assay was immunoSEQ multiplex PCR, and TCRdb's table has in-frame clones only and misses some. The sample includes approximately 63,000 clones, 86% seen only once; the top ten take about 1.2%. Germline V gives CDR1 LGHNT, CDR2 FRNRAP. There are 15 residues in the CDR3. V was trimmed by 6 bases and J by 1 base, leaving 10 bases between them. The receptor's source is an adult with an advanced solid tumor such as melanoma, head and neck, liver or kidney cancer. The chain joins TRBV12-5 to TRBJ2-6; possible D gene TRBD1, 7 bases. Sample: CD4+ or CD8+ T cells sorted from blood, taken in a trial of the OX40 agonist ivuxolimab. The CDR3 loop reads CASGQGTSGANVLTF. CDR3 DNA: TGTGCTAGTGGACAGGGGACTTCTGGGGCCAACGTCCTGACTTTC.